This T cell receptor beta chain was documented in a study of blood T cells in healthy people across ages. Broader study findings: It was found that TCR beta diversity correlated strongly with the percentage of naive T cells. Estimated diversity that came from one million T cells was considered an underestimate.

This clonotype was found a few times. Its antigen is unidentified. Together with a sample-barcoded 5' primer, a J-beta primer mix was included in a second PCR lasting about 7 to 12 cycles. A tag from a template-switch adaptor with 12 random nucleotides marked each cDNA molecule. TCRdb reanalysed the 5' RACE reads using MiXCR and keeps one entry per CDR3 protein. Of about 1.8 million distinct CDR3 sequences listed, 49% are singletons. Germline loops: CDR1 SEHNR, CDR2 FQNEAQ (reference sequence). V was pared by 5 bases and J by 0 bases, with 14 bases between. This CDR3 has 17 residues. V gene TRBV7-9 combines with J gene TRBJ2-6, with TRBD1 as a possible D gene (6 bases). This TCR was recovered from a woman between 40 and 50 years old in good health. The sequencing input was blood. CDR3 protein: CASSQNRDSSGANVLTF. The DNA for the CDR3 is TGTGCCAGCAGCCAAAACAGGGATTCCTCTGGGGCCAACGTCCTGACTTTC.